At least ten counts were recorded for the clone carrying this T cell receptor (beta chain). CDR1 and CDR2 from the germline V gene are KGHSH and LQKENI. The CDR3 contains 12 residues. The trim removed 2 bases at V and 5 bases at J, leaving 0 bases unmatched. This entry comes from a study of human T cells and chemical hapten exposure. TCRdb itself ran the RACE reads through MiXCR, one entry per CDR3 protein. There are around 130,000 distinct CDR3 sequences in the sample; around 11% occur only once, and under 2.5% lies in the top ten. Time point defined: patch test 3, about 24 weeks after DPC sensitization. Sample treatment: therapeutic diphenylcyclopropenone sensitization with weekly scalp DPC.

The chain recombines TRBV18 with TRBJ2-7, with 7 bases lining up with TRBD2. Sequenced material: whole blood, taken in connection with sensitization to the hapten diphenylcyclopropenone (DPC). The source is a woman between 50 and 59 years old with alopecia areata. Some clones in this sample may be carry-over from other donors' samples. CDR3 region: CASSPGGDEQYF. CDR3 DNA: TGTGCCAGCTCACCAGGGGGGGACGAGCAGTACTTC.